The clone carrying this TCR beta chain has more than one count but fewer than ten. In the same sample, other DNA sequences code for this CDR3. The data were taken from a study of blood T cell repertoires in COVID-19. About the research overall: The United States, Italy and Spain provided the acute and convalescent COVID-19 samples. PBMCs, B-cell-depleted T cells, or T cells were the source of the cDNA or gDNA that made up the material.

Per the study methods: Using reference gene primer amplification, nucleated cell counts were estimated. Measured with immunoSEQ multiplex PCR; TCRdb has only the in-frame clones, and not every one. V, J and clone size are those of that table, while D and trimming were read from the DNA. The table lists just under 350,000 clones, under 95% of them singletons. CDR3 length: 15 amino acids. V dropped 0 bases and J dropped 2 bases, with 7 bases sitting between them. CDR1 is MNHEY, CDR2 SVGAGI, per germline. The sample consisted of peripheral blood. The receptor's source is a woman between 18 and 29 years old who had recovered from COVID-19. The chain recombines TRBV6-5 with TRBJ2-2; a weak D match, TRBD1 (6 bases). The CDR3 bases are TGTGCCAGCAGTTACTCGACAGGAAACACCGGGGAGCTGTTTTTT. Translated, it gives CASSYSTGNTGELFF.